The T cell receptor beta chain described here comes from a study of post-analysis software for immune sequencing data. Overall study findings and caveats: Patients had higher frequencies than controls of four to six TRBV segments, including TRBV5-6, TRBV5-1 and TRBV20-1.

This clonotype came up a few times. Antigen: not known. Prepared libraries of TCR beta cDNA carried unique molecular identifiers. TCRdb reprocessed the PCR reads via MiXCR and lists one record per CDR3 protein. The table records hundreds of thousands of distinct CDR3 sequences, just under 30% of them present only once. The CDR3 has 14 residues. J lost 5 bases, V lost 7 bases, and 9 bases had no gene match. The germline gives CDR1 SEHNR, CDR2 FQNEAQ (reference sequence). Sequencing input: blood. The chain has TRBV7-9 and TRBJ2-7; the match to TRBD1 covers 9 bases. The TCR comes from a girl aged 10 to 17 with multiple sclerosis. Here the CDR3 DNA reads TGTGCCAGCAACACCGGGACAGGGTCCCACGAGCAGTACTTC. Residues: CASNTGTGSHEQYF. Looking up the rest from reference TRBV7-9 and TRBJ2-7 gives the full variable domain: DTGVSQNPRHKITKRGQNVTFRCDPISEHNRLYWYRQTLGQGPEFLTYFQNEAQLEKSRLLSDRFSAERPKGSFSTLEIQRTEQGDSAMYLCASNTGTGSHEQYFGPGTRLTVT.